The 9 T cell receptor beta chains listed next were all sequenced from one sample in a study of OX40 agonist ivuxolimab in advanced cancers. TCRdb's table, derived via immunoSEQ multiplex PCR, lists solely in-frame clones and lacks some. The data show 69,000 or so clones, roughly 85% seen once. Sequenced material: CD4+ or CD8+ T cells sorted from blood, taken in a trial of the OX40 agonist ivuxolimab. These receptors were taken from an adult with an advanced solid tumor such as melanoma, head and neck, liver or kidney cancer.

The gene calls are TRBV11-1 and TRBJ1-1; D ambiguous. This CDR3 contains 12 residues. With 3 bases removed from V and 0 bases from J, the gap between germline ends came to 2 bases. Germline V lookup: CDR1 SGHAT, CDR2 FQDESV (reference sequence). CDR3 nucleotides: TGTGCCAGCAGCTTTGTGAACACTGAAGCTTTCTTT. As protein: CASSFVNTEAFF.

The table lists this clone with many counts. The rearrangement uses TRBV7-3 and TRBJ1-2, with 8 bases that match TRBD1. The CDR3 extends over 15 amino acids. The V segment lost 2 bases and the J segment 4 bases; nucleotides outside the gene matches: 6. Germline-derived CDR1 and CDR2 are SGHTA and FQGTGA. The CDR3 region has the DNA TGTGCCAGCAGCTTAGTTGCAGGGGGCTCCTATGGCTACACCTTC. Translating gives CASSLVAGGSYGYTF.

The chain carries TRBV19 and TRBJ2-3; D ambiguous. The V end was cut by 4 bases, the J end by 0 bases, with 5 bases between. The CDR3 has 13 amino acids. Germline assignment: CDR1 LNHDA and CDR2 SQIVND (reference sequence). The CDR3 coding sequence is TGTGCCAGTAGTACGGACAGCACAGATACGCAGTATTTT. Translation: CASSTDSTDTQYF.

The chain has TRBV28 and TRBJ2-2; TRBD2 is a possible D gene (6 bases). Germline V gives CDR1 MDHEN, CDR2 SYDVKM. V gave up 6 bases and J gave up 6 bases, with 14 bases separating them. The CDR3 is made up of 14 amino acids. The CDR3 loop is CASRGSGGAGELFF. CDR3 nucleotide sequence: TGTGCCAGCAGAGGTAGCGGCGGGGCCGGGGAGCTGTTTTTT.

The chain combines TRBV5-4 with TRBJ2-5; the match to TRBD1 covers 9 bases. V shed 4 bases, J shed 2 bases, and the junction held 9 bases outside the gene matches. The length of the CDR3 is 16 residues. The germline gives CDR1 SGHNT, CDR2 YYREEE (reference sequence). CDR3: CASSQGTGPSQETQYF. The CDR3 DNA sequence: TGTGCCAGCAGCCAGGGGACAGGGCCTAGTCAAGAGACCCAGTACTTC. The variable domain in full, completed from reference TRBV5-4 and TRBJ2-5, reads ETGVTQSPTHLIKTRGQQVTLRCSSQSGHNTVSWYQQALGQGPQFIFQYYREEENGRGNFPPRFSGLQFPNYSSELNVNALELDDSALYLCASSQGTGPSQETQYFGPGTRLLVL.

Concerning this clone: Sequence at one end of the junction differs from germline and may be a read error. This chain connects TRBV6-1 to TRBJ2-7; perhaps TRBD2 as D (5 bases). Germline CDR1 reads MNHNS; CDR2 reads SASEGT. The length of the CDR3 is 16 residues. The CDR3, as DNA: TGTGCCATCAGTGAGTCGGTCCCCACCGAGGGATTCGAGCAGTACTTC. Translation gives CAISESVPTEGFEQYF.

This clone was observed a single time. CDR3 coding DNA: TGTGCCAGCACGGGGACAGGGAGTTACGAGCAGTACTTC. Its translation: CASTGTGSYEQYF. V usage is TRBV7-2 and J usage is TRBJ2-7; 9 bases fit TRBD1. Germline loops: CDR1 SGHTA, CDR2 FQGNSA. The ends lost 7 bases at V and 4 bases at J; junction bases unmatched: 5. This CDR3 region has 13 residues.

CDR3 region: CATSGGRVKVNEQFF. In DNA, the CDR3 is TGTGCCACCTCGGGGGGGCGCGTAAAAGTTAATGAGCAGTTCTTC. V is TRBV6-6 and J is TRBJ2-1, with TRBD2 matching over 8 bases. V gave up 10 bases and J gave up 7 bases; unmatched junction bases: 15. This CDR3 region has 15 residues. Germline V gene data show CDR1 as MNHNY and CDR2 as SVGAGI (reference sequence).

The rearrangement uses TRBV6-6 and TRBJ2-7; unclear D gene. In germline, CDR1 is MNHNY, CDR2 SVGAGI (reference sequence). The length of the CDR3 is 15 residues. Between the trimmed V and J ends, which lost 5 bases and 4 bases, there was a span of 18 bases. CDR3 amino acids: CASSPRSVVGYEQYF. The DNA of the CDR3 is TGTGCCAGCAGTCCTAGGTCGGTAGTAGGATACGAGCAGTACTTC.